A single sample is the source of the 11 T cell receptor beta chains below, sequenced in a study of Ad26.COV2.S vaccination and SARS-CoV-2 variants. The treatment was: 15 to 20 received Ad26.COV2.S at low or high dose, single or two shots; 5 received placebo; per-sample allocation not given. Vaccine and placebo recipients were sampled on day 63 after the first injection. TCRdb's copy holds only in-frame clones and misses some; the assay was immunoSEQ multiplex PCR. The table shows about 410,000 clones, with approximately 90% occurring only once. The material was peripheral blood, obtained in a trial of Ad26.COV2.S vaccine versus placebo. These receptors all come from a person between 18 and 65 years old who received the Ad26.COV2.S COVID-19 vaccine or a placebo.

J is TRBJ2-3 and V is TRBV4-3, with 7 bases identical to TRBD2. CDR3 length: 15 amino acids. Germline V gene lookup returns CDR1 LGHNA and CDR2 YSLEER. The V segment lost 1 base and the J segment 7 bases; nucleotides outside the gene matches: 8. The DNA of the CDR3 is TGCGCCAGCAGCCAAGTCGGGACTATGTCTAATACGCAGTATTTT. It codes for CASSQVGTMSNTQYF.

The chain joins TRBV10-1 to TRBJ2-3; 11 positions agree with TRBD2. The CDR3 is 16 amino acids. The V gene's germline CDR1 is WNHNN and CDR2 SYGVQD (reference sequence). The ends lost 0 bases at V and 5 bases at J; junction bases unmatched: 4. CDR3 nucleotides: TGCGCCAGCAGTGAGTCTAGCGGGGGGGCCGTAGATACGCAGTATTTT. It yields the protein CASSESSGGAVDTQYF.

The chain employs TRBV10-3 and TRBJ2-7; 7 positions agree with TRBD2. Unmatched junction bases numbered 6, after V lost 6 bases and J lost 1 base. This CDR3 spans 14 amino acids. CDR1 ENHRY and CDR2 SYGVKD come from the germline V gene. The CDR3 loop is CAIRGEGSSYEQYF. CDR3 nucleotides: TGTGCCATCAGGGGGGAGGGCAGTTCCTACGAGCAGTACTTC.

The chain carries TRBV4-1 and TRBJ1-5; no firm D call. Per the germline V gene, CDR1 is MGHRA and CDR2 is YSYEKL. V shed 1 base and J shed 2 bases, with 12 bases lying between them. The CDR3 contains 16 residues. The CDR3 DNA is TGCGCCAGCAGCCAAGTTGAAGCAGGAGGCAATCAGCCCCAGCATTTT. Its translation: CASSQVEAGGNQPQHF.

The table lists this clone with a count of one. This chain connects TRBV7-2 to TRBJ2-7, with TRBD1 identical over 10 bases. With 5 bases clipped from V and 5 bases from J, the junction kept 6 bases outside the gene matches. CDR3 length: 14 amino acids. CDR1 is SGHTA and CDR2 is FQGNSA in the germline V gene. The CDR3 nucleotides are TGTGCCAGCAGCGTGGACAGGGGGTCAGACGAGCAGTACTTC. Amino acids: CASSVDRGSDEQYF.

This clone was seen a single time. This sequence joins TRBV2 and TRBJ2-1; 14 bases fit TRBD2. Per germline, CDR1 SNHLY and CDR2 FYNNEI. The CDR3 sequence is 16 residues long. The V gene end was trimmed by 4 bases and the J gene end by 7 bases; junction bases not matched to a gene: 6. CDR3: CASSARTSGGSNEQFF. As DNA, the CDR3 is TGTGCCAGCAGTGCACGGACTAGCGGGGGGAGTAATGAGCAGTTCTTC.

V usage is TRBV18 and J usage is TRBJ1-5; D may be TRBD1 (6 bases). CDR3 length: 14 amino acids. Trimming took 6 bases from V and 3 from J, leaving 12 bases between them. Germline V gene sequence: CDR1 KGHSH, CDR2 LQKENI. CDR3 sequence reads: CASSPGALNQPQHF. Here the CDR3 DNA reads TGTGCCAGCTCCCCGGGGGCGCTCAATCAGCCCCAGCATTTT.

The chain has TRBV5-4 and TRBJ1-1; D is possibly TRBD1 (5 bases). Trimming removed 9 bases from V and 3 bases from J, with 15 bases in between. This CDR3 comprises 13 residues. Germline V lookup: CDR1 SGHNT, CDR2 YYREEE (reference sequence). The CDR3, as DNA: TGTGCCACCCGAAAGATGGGGGACACTGAAGCTTTCTTT. Its translation: CATRKMGDTEAFF.

DNA for the CDR3: TGTGCCAGCAGCCTCCTAGCGGGGGGGCTCAAGGATACGCAGTATTTT. It codes for CASSLLAGGLKDTQYF. The chain carries TRBV7-2 and TRBJ2-3; 12 positions match TRBD2. The CDR3 length is 16 residues. Per germline, CDR1 SGHTA and CDR2 FQGNSA. The V segment lost 5 bases and the J segment 6 bases; nucleotides outside the gene matches: 9.

The CDR3 is CASSLGGELVTYEQYF. CDR3 DNA sequence: TGTGCCAGCAGCTTAGGTGGCGAACTCGTGACCTACGAGCAGTACTTC. The chain combines TRBV7-8 with TRBJ2-7; no firm D call. V lost 1 base and J 2 bases, leaving 15 bases between the germline ends. The CDR3 is made up of 16 amino acids. Looked up from germline, CDR1 is SGHVS and CDR2 is FQNEAQ.

The V gene is TRBV12-3 or TRBV12-4, the J gene TRBJ1-1; D not resolved. Trimming cost V 6 bases and J 7 bases, with 12 bases left between them. The CDR3 has 12 residues. The CDR3 protein is CASSLDSLEAFF. Here the CDR3 DNA reads TGTGCCAGCAGCTTGGACTCTCTTGAAGCTTTCTTT.